This passage covers 25 T cell receptor beta chains from one sample sequenced in a study of CD8 T cells in ankylosing spondylitis. TCRdb independently ran MiXCR on the 5' RACE reads; one entry per CDR3 protein. This sample has tens of thousands of distinct CDR3 sequences, with around 30% found just once. Sequencing was carried out using blood, either unsorted or a sorted T cell fraction (not recorded which). The receptor source for this set is a male donor with ankylosing spondylitis or in good health (not recorded which).

This clonotype has just a few counts. The V call is TRBV12-3 or TRBV12-4, the J call TRBJ2-5; no firm D call. V lost 4 bases and J lost 4, with 7 bases in between. CDR3 length: 12 residues. The CDR3 spells CASSSIGETQYF. The CDR3 nucleotides read TGTGCCAGCAGTTCGATTGGAGAGACCCAGTACTTC.

The DNA for the CDR3 is TGTGCCAGCAGCTTAGACCAGTATACCCAGCTAGGGAATGAGCAGTTCTTC. It codes for CASSLDQYTQLGNEQFF. The chain has TRBV7-6 and TRBJ2-1; the D is unclear. Germline CDR1 and CDR2: SGHVS and FNYEAQ. The V gene lost 1 base and the J gene lost 7 bases, with 20 bases spanning the gap. The CDR3 spans 17 residues.

This rearrangement joins TRBV5-1 to TRBJ2-2; 7 nucleotides align to TRBD1. With 0 bases clipped from V and 2 bases from J, the junction kept 4 bases outside the gene matches. The CDR3 contains 16 residues. Germline V gene lookup returns CDR1 SGHRS and CDR2 YFSETQ. The DNA of the CDR3 is TGCGCCAGCAGCTTGGATACAGGGGCAAACACCGGGGAGCTGTTTTTT. It codes for CASSLDTGANTGELFF.

There are many counts of this clonotype. V and J are TRBV18 and TRBJ1-2; D unresolved. Trimming removed 6 bases from V and 3 bases from J, with 11 bases in between. Germline values: CDR1 KGHSH, CDR2 LQKENI. The CDR3 is made up of 13 amino acids. The CDR3, as DNA: TGTGCCAGCTCGCGACAAGAGGACTATGGCTACACCTTC. It codes for CASSRQEDYGYTF.

Ten or more counts support this clonotype. The CDR3 region has the DNA TGCAGTGCCCATAGTGGCACCGGGCCAGATACGCAGTATTTT. Translating gives CSAHSGTGPDTQYF. V gene TRBV20-1 combines with J gene TRBJ2-3; D not resolved. V shed 6 bases and J shed 4 bases, with 17 bases lying between them. Germline CDR1 is DFQATT and CDR2 is SNEGSKA (reference sequence). The CDR3 runs 14 residues.

This clonotype was picked up many times. The rearrangement joins TRBV20-1 to TRBJ2-3; D might be TRBD1 or TRBD2, each matching 5 bases. Germline V gene data show CDR1 as DFQATT and CDR2 as SNEGSKA (reference sequence). CDR3 length equals 15 residues. V was clipped by 6 bases and J by 1 base, with 17 bases between them. CDR3 in amino acids: CSARSGTSGTDTQYF. DNA of the CDR3: TGCAGTGCCCGATCAGGGACGTCCGGCACAGATACGCAGTATTTT.

This chain uses TRBV15 with TRBJ2-1, with 15 bases fitting TRBD2. The germline CDR1 and CDR2 sequences are LNHNV and YYDKDF (reference sequence). The CDR3 is 18 residues long. The V segment lost 6 bases and the J segment 3 bases; nucleotides outside the gene matches: 9. The CDR3 loop is CATRGVGLAGGVYNEQFF. The CDR3 DNA sequence: TGTGCCACCAGGGGAGTGGGACTAGCGGGAGGTGTCTACAATGAGCAGTTCTTC.

This chain uses TRBV18 with TRBJ2-3, with D perhaps TRBD1 or TRBD2 (5 bases each). V was cut by 0 bases and J by 1 base, with 11 bases left in between. Germline V CDR1 and CDR2: KGHSH, LQKENI. The length of the CDR3 is 16 residues. Here the CDR3 reads CASSPPGVAGTDTQYF. The CDR3 nucleotides read TGTGCCAGCTCACCACCGGGGGTAGCTGGCACAGATACGCAGTATTTT.

The chain uses TRBV5-4 and TRBJ1-6, with D possibly matching TRBD1 (6 bases). Trimming stripped 3 bases from V and 7 bases from J, with 14 bases between. Germline V gives CDR1 SGHNT, CDR2 YYREEE (reference sequence). The CDR3 runs to 15 residues. The CDR3, as DNA: TGTGCCAGCAGCTCAGGACAGCCCGGGAATTCACCCCTCCACTTT. This sequence encodes CASSSGQPGNSPLHF. Full variable domain (outside the CDR3, taken from reference TRBV5-4 and TRBJ1-6): ETGVTQSPTHLIKTRGQQVTLRCSSQSGHNTVSWYQQALGQGPQFIFQYYREEENGRGNFPPRFSGLQFPNYSSELNVNALELDDSALYLCASSSGQPGNSPLHFGNGTRLTVT.

The CDR3: CSAREGGCLGYTF. The CDR3 DNA sequence: TGCAGTGCTAGAGAGGGGGGGTGTTTAGGCTACACCTTC. The chain employs TRBV20-1 and TRBJ1-2; D may be TRBD1 (5 bases). Trimming shortened V by 0 bases and J by 8 bases, and 13 bases separated the two germline ends. Germline-derived CDR1 and CDR2 are DFQATT and SNEGSKA (reference sequence). CDR3 size: 13 residues.

Many counts were recorded for this clonotype. V and J are TRBV6-6 and TRBJ1-2; D is ambiguous. Trimming stripped 5 bases from V and 0 bases from J, with 7 bases between. This CDR3 contains 13 residues. Germline values: CDR1 MNHNY, CDR2 SVGAGI (reference sequence). The chain's CDR3 is CASSRGSNYGYTF. DNA of the CDR3: TGTGCCAGCAGTCGAGGGTCTAACTATGGCTACACCTTC.

A few counts support this clonotype. Compared with germline, one end of the junction differs, possibly owing to a read error. The rearrangement uses TRBV20-1 and TRBJ2-5, with 10 bases fitting TRBD2. CDR3 length equals 15 residues. The germline gives CDR1 DFQATT, CDR2 SNEGSKA (reference sequence). CDR3 nucleotide sequence: TGCTGTGCTACACCGCTAGCGGGAGACCAAGAGACCCAGTACTTC. It is translated as CCATPLAGDQETQYF.

The chain recombines TRBV4-1 with TRBJ2-3; no clear D gene. Per the germline V gene, CDR1 is MGHRA and CDR2 is YSYEKL. V lost 5 bases and J 10 bases, leaving 25 bases between the germline ends. The CDR3 spans 16 residues. CDR3 in DNA: TGCGCCAGCAGCGAAGTGGTAACAGCGACCGCCTGGCCGCAGTATTTT. Its translation is CASSEVVTATAWPQYF.

Written as DNA, the CDR3 is TGCAGTGCTGGGGATCCCAGGGAGACCCAGTACTTC. Its translation: CSAGDPRETQYF. V is TRBV20-1 and J is TRBJ2-5; D is ambiguous. The germline V gene has CDR1 DFQATT and CDR2 SNEGSKA (reference sequence). The CDR3 loop spans 12 amino acids. V lost 5 bases, J lost 5 bases, and 12 bases lay in between.

The chain joins TRBV27 to TRBJ2-5; D is possibly TRBD2 (7 bases). CDR3 length equals 14 residues. V gave up 8 bases and J gave up 5 bases, with 18 bases separating them. The germline gives CDR1 MNHEY, CDR2 SMNVEV (reference sequence). The chain's CDR3 is CASADGGAGETQYF. DNA of the CDR3: TGTGCCAGCGCGGATGGGGGGGCAGGGGAGACCCAGTACTTC.

This clonotype was seen once. The rearrangement links TRBV5-1 to TRBJ1-2, with a tentative D call TRBD1 (5 bases). Germline CDR1 reads SGHRS; CDR2 reads YFSETQ. Deletions cut 0 bases from V and 6 bases from J, with 12 bases between. This CDR3 region has 14 residues. CDR3 nucleotide sequence: TGCGCCAGCAGCTTGGCAGTGGGGGAGGATGGCTACACCTTC. This translates into CASSLAVGEDGYTF.

This clonotype was picked up a small number of times. The chain carries TRBV7-2 and TRBJ2-5; TRBD1 is a possible D gene (5 bases). Germline V gene data show CDR1 as SGHTA and CDR2 as FQGNSA. CDR3 size: 13 residues. Trimming left V 1 base short and J 5 bases short, with 8 bases between. CDR3 bases: TGTGCCAGCAGCTTAGGGGGCTATGAGACCCAGTACTTC. Its protein is CASSLGGYETQYF.

The V call is TRBV3-1, the J call TRBJ2-1; D remains ambiguous. Trimming stripped 4 bases from V and 9 bases from J, with 10 bases between. The CDR3 is made up of 12 amino acids. Germline CDR1 LGHDT, CDR2 YNNKEL (reference sequence). CDR3 sequence reads: CASSPSPGEQFF. CDR3 sequence (DNA): TGTGCCAGCAGCCCAAGCCCCGGTGAGCAGTTCTTC.

This clonotype was observed a few times. V and J are TRBV12-3 or TRBV12-4 and TRBJ2-7; 14 positions agree with TRBD2. The trim removed 6 bases at V and 4 bases at J, leaving 8 bases unmatched. The CDR3 runs to 16 residues. The CDR3 here is CASSLGTSGSRYEQYF. As DNA, the CDR3 is TGTGCCAGCAGCTTGGGGACTAGCGGGAGTAGGTACGAGCAGTACTTC.

This clonotype has ten or more counts. V is TRBV20-1 and J is TRBJ2-1, with TRBD1 identical over 8 bases. After removal of 3 bases from V and 7 bases from J, the junction contained 8 bases not matched to a gene. CDR1 DFQATT and CDR2 SNEGSKA come from the germline V gene (reference sequence). The CDR3 contains 14 residues. The CDR3 nucleotides are TGCAGTGCTAGTCAGGGGGCAGTGGGAAATGAGCAGTTCTTC. Residues: CSASQGAVGNEQFF.

This sequence joins TRBV18 and TRBJ2-4; unclear D gene. Trimming removed 3 bases from V and 0 bases from J, with 9 bases in between. Germline lookup yields CDR1 KGHSH and CDR2 LQKENI. This CDR3 contains 15 residues. The CDR3 coding sequence is TGTGCCAGCTCACCCAGGACCGTAGCCAAAAACATTCAGTACTTC. Encoded protein: CASSPRTVAKNIQYF.

This clonotype showed up just a few times. The J gene is TRBJ1-5, the V gene TRBV27, with D maybe TRBD1 (5 bases). V was cut by 6 bases and J by 2 bases, with 11 bases left in between. This CDR3 spans 14 amino acids. Germline values: CDR1 MNHEY, CDR2 SMNVEV (reference sequence). The CDR3 coding sequence is TGTGCCAGCAGCCCCCTAGGGGGCAATCAGCCCCAGCATTTT. Residues: CASSPLGGNQPQHF.

This clonotype was seen a handful of times. The chain employs TRBV18 and TRBJ2-2, with 9 bases identical to TRBD1. The V gene end was trimmed by 5 bases and the J gene end by 4 bases; junction bases not matched to a gene: 8. The germline V gene encodes CDR1 KGHSH and CDR2 LQKENI. The length of the CDR3 is 16 residues. The DNA for the CDR3 is TGTGCCAGCTCAGTTCGACAGGGGGAAATCACCGGGGAGCTGTTTTTT. Its translation: CASSVRQGEITGELFF. Filled out from reference TRBV18 and TRBJ2-2, the complete variable domain reads NAGVMQNPRHLVRRRGQEARLRCSPMKGHSHVYWYRQLPEEGLKFMVYLQKENIIDESGMPKERFSAEFPKEGPSILRIQQVVRGDSAAYFCASSVRQGEITGELFFGEGSRLTVL.

The V and J genes are TRBV20-1 and TRBJ2-3, with D perhaps matching TRBD1 or TRBD2 (6 bases each). The germline CDR1 and CDR2 sequences are DFQATT and SNEGSKA (reference sequence). The CDR3 has 16 residues. This CDR3 is CRAGPGGGRGQYTQYF. The CDR3 coding sequence is TGCAGGGCGGGCCCTGGAGGGGGGCGAGGTCAATATACGCAGTATTTT.

The chain has TRBV20-1 and TRBJ2-1, with 7 bases identical to TRBD2. V lost 5 bases, J lost 0 bases, and 10 bases stayed unmatched. CDR1 DFQATT and CDR2 SNEGSKA come from the germline V gene (reference sequence). The CDR3 consists of 16 residues. Here the CDR3 reads CSALDGGKSSYNEQFF. CDR3 DNA sequence: TGCAGTGCTTTAGACGGGGGGAAGAGCTCCTACAATGAGCAGTTCTTC.